This entry lists 4 T cell receptor beta chains sequenced from one sample in a study of control samples from healthy donors and cancer patients. Profiling relied on immunoSEQ multiplex PCR, and the TCRdb table lists in-frame clones only, not all of them. The profile shows 75,000 to 80,000 clones, around 90% of them singletons. Sequencing was done on a sample of PBMCs. These receptors were collected from a woman aged 45-60 years with colorectal cancer.

This clone has just one count. This chain joins TRBV6-5 and TRBJ2-2; 8 nucleotides agree with TRBD2. The CDR3 loop spans 14 amino acids. CDR1 is MNHEY and CDR2 is SVGAGI in the germline V gene. V shed 6 bases, J shed 1 base, and the junction held 1 base outside the gene matches. CDR3 coding DNA: TGTGCCAGCAGGAGCGGGGGGAACACCGGGGAGCTGTTTTTT. It is translated as CASRSGGNTGELFF.

The CDR3 DNA sequence: TGTGCCAGCAGACAAGGGGGCTCGAGTCAGCCCCAGCATTTT. Translating gives CASRQGGSSQPQHF. V gene TRBV28 combines with J gene TRBJ1-5, with 7 bases matching TRBD1. The CDR3 length is 14 residues. Germline trimming cut 6 bases from V and 6 bases from J; bases unmatched to any gene: 8. The germline V gene encodes CDR1 MDHEN and CDR2 SYDVKM. The full variable domain, in which reference TRBV28 and TRBJ1-5 provide the parts outside the CDR3, is DVKVTQSSRYLVKRTGEKVFLECVQDMDHENMFWYRQDPGLGLRLIYFSYDVKMKEKGDIPEGYSVSREKKERFSLILESASTNQTSMYLCASRQGGSSQPQHFGDGTRLSIL.

The J gene is TRBJ2-7, the V gene TRBV3-1 (or the pseudogene TRBV3-2), with 10 bases aligning to TRBD1. Germline V gene data show CDR1 as LGHDT and CDR2 as YNNKEL (reference sequence). The J segment lost 4 bases and the V segment lost 4 bases, leaving 1 base of the junction unmatched. The CDR3 extends over 13 amino acids. CDR3 DNA sequence: TGTGCCAGCAGCCTGGGACAGGGGTACGAGCAGTACGTC. As protein: CASSLGQGYEQYV.

J is TRBJ2-1 and V is TRBV15, with 7 bases identical to TRBD1. CDR1 and CDR2 (germline): LNHNV, YYDKDF (reference sequence). V lost 1 base and J lost 3; bases outside the gene matches: 9. CDR3 size: 17 residues. The DNA of the CDR3 is TGTGCCACCAGCAGAGCCCGACAGGGACCCATCTACAATGAGCAGTTCTTC. This encodes CATSRARQGPIYNEQFF. Combining the CDR3 with reference TRBV15 and TRBJ2-1 gives the whole variable domain DAMVIQNPRYQVTQFGKPVTLSCSQTLNHNVMYWYQQKSSQAPKLLFHYYDKDFNNEADTPDNFQSRRPNTSFCFLDIRSPGLGDTAMYLCATSRARQGPIYNEQFFGPGTRLTVL.